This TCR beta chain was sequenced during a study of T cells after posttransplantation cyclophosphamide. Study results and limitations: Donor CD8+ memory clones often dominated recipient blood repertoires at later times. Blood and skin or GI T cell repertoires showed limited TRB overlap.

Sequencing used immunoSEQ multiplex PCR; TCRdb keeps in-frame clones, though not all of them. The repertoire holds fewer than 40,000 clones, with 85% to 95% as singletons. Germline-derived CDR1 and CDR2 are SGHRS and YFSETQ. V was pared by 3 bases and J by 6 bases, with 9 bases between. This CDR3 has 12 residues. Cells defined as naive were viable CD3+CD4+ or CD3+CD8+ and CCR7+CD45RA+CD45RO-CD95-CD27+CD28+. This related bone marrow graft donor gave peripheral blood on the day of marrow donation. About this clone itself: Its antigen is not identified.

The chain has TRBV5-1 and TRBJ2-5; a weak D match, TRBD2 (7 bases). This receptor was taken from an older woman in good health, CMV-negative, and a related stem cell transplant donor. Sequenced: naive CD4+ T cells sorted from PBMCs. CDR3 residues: CASSWGGQTQYF. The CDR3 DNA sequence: TGCGCCAGCAGCTGGGGGGGGCAGACCCAGTACTTC.